The 23 T cell receptor beta chains below come from one sample, sequenced in a study of CXCR3-negative and CXCR3-positive naive CD8 T cells. The study, taken as a whole, reports: CXCR3-positive naive cells carried more hydrophobic TRB CDR3s than CXCR3-negative naive cells did.

UMI labels and 5' RACE were used to prepare the TRB cDNA libraries. TCRdb reanalyzed the 5' RACE reads and collapses them to one entry per CDR3 protein, without DNA. This sample's clone table lists about 150,000 distinct CDR3 sequences. No antigens are known for them. Input material: naive CXCR3+ CD8+ T cells from blood. As to subset: CD45RO-CCR7+CD27+CD95- naive CD8+ T cells expressing CXCR3 (TNR3+). The receptors shown here come from a human donor in good health. Some clones in this sample may be carry-over from other donors' samples.

The V and J genes are TRBV29-1 and TRBJ1-1. The CDR3 loop spans 11 amino acids. Germline lookup yields CDR1 SQVTM and CDR2 ANQGSEA. CDR3 region: CSVEVDTEAFF.

The chain has TRBV20-1 and TRBJ2-2; TCRdb gives TRBD1 as the D gene, but with no DNA this cannot be confirmed. The CDR3 has 15 residues. Germline values: CDR1 DFQATT, CDR2 SNEGSKA (reference sequence). The CDR3 here is CSARDLGENTGELFF.

This rearrangement joins TRBV2 to TRBJ2-1; with no DNA, the TCRdb D assignment of TRBD1 cannot be verified. This CDR3 contains 16 residues. CDR1 is SNHLY and CDR2 is FYNNEI in the germline V gene. This CDR3 reads CASNTGGGGSYNEQFF.

V is TRBV29-1 and J is TRBJ2-7; the D call of TRBD2 rests on TCRdb alone, since no DNA is present to check it. This CDR3 is built from 14 residues. CDR1 is SQVTM, CDR2 ANQGSEA, per germline. The CDR3 spells CSVEQAGGSYEQYF.

The J gene is TRBJ2-7, the V gene TRBV29-1. The CDR3 has 12 amino acids. The germline CDR1 and CDR2 sequences are SQVTM and ANQGSEA. This CDR3 reads CSVADTVLEKYF.

This chain joins TRBV29-1 and TRBJ2-7; TCRdb calls TRBD1, which cannot be checked without DNA. The CDR3 consists of 14 residues. Per germline, CDR1 SQVTM and CDR2 ANQGSEA. The chain's CDR3 is CSVEGTGEVYEQYF.

The gene calls are TRBV28 and TRBJ1-3. Germline CDR1 and CDR2: MDHEN and SYDVKM. This CDR3 is built from 13 residues. CDR3 loop: CASSLDGENTIYF.

The chain joins TRBV13 to TRBJ2-5. Germline CDR1 and CDR2: PRHDT and FYEKMQ (reference sequence). CDR3 length: 13 residues. The CDR3 here is CASSFHSQETQYF.

The gene calls are TRBV9 and TRBJ1-1; no DNA is available, so the TRBD1 call from TCRdb remains unchecked. CDR3 size: 13 residues. CDR1 and CDR2 (germline): SGDLS, YYNGEE. The CDR3 here is CASRGQGNDEAFF.

The chain recombines TRBV7-9 with TRBJ1-1; TCRdb selects TRBD1, and the lack of DNA leaves this call unchecked. CDR1 SEHNR and CDR2 FQNEAQ come from the germline V gene (reference sequence). The CDR3 is 16 amino acids. CDR3: CASTPYERGKNTEAFF.

This chain links TRBV10-3 with TRBJ1-1. The CDR3 extends over 16 amino acids. The germline V gene has CDR1 ENHRY and CDR2 SYGVKD. The chain's CDR3 is CAISEFGGARNTEAFF.

V and J are TRBV11-2 and TRBJ2-5; with no DNA, the TCRdb D assignment of TRBD1 cannot be verified. Germline lookup yields CDR1 SGHAT and CDR2 FQNNGV. CDR3 length: 16 amino acids. CDR3 loop: CASSLTPDFLQETQYF.

J is TRBJ1-1 and V is TRBV20-1. CDR3 length equals 14 residues. Germline V CDR1 and CDR2: DFQATT, SNEGSKA (reference sequence). CDR3 loop: CSATEVPENTEAFF.

The V and J genes are TRBV6-6 and TRBJ2-7; absent DNA, TCRdb's TRBD1 call cannot be checked. CDR1 is MNHNY and CDR2 is SVGAGI in the germline V gene (reference sequence). This CDR3 contains 14 residues. The CDR3 loop reads CASRGTGYRNEQYF.

This chain connects TRBV5-1 to TRBJ2-1. Germline V gene lookup returns CDR1 SGHRS and CDR2 YFSETQ. This CDR3 contains 14 residues. The CDR3 sequence is CASSPMDAYNEQFF. Complete variable domain (other parts from reference TRBV5-1 and TRBJ2-1): KAGVTQTPRYLIKTRGQQVTLSCSPISGHRSVSWYQQTPGQGLQFLFEYFSETQRNKGNFPGRFSGRQFSNSRSEMNVSTLELGDSALYLCASSPMDAYNEQFFGPGTRLTVL.

V is TRBV29-1 and J is TRBJ2-5; TCRdb gives TRBD2 as the D gene, but with no DNA this cannot be confirmed. In germline, CDR1 is SQVTM, CDR2 ANQGSEA. The CDR3 is made up of 13 amino acids. CDR3 residues: CSVVGLLQETQYF. Supplemented by reference TRBV29-1 and TRBJ2-5, the full variable domain reads SAVISQKPSRDICQRGTSLTIQCQVDSQVTMMFWYRQQPGQSLTLIATANQGSEATYESGFVIDKFPISRPNLTFSTLTVSNMSPEDSSIYLCSVVGLLQETQYFGPGTRLLVL.

The rearrangement joins TRBV29-1 to TRBJ2-2; the TCRdb D gene call, TRBD1, has no DNA to confirm it. The germline CDR1 and CDR2 sequences are SQVTM and ANQGSEA. The CDR3 contains 17 residues. CDR3 amino acids: CSVESLKGQGNTGELFF.

The chain is built from TRBV6-2 or TRBV6-3 and TRBJ2-5; no DNA is available, so the TRBD1 call from TCRdb remains unchecked. CDR1 is MNHEY and CDR2 is SVGEGT in the germline V gene. The CDR3 consists of 13 residues. This chain's CDR3 is CASSSPPRETQYF.

The rearrangement links TRBV12-3 or TRBV12-4 to TRBJ2-1; without DNA, the TCRdb call of TRBD2 cannot be checked. This CDR3 is built from 15 residues. The CDR3 loop is CASSSLAGAINEQFF.

The genes are TRBV7-8 and TRBJ2-3; TCRdb outputs TRBD1, but without DNA this stays unchecked. Germline CDR1 reads SGHVS; CDR2 reads FQNEAQ. CDR3 length: 17 residues. The CDR3 loop is CASSLATGQIPTDTQYF.

This chain connects TRBV6-4 to TRBJ2-1; TCRdb calls TRBD2, which cannot be checked without DNA. Germline assignment: CDR1 MRHNA and CDR2 SNTAGT. The CDR3 is 15 residues long. The CDR3 loop is CASSGTSGGYNEQFF.

The chain is built from TRBV20-1 and TRBJ2-5; the D gene TCRdb calls, TRBD2, cannot be checked with no DNA. This CDR3 spans 18 amino acids. CDR1 is DFQATT and CDR2 is SNEGSKA in the germline V gene (reference sequence). The CDR3 reads CSARGGNRAQGPQETQYF.

V gene TRBV6-5 combines with J gene TRBJ2-7; TCRdb designates TRBD1, a call that cannot be tested without DNA. Germline V gene data show CDR1 as MNHEY and CDR2 as SVGAGI. The CDR3 is made up of 15 amino acids. Here the CDR3 reads CASSYGTELSYEQYF.